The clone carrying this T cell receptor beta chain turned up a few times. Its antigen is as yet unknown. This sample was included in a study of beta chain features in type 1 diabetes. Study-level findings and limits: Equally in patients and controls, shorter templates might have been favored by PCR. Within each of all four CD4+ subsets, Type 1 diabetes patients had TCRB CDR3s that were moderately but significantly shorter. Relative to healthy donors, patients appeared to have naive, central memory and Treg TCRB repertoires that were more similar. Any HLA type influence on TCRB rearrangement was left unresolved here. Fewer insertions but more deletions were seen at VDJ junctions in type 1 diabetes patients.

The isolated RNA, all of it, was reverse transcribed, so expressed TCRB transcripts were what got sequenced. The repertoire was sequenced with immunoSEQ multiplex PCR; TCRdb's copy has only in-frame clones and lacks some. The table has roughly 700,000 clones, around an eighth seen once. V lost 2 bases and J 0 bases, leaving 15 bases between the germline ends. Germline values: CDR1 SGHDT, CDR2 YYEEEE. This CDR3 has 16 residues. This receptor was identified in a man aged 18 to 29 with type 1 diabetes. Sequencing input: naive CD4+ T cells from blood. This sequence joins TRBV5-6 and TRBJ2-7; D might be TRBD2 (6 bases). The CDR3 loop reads CASSFLGGLNSYEQYF. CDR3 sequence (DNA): TGTGCCAGCAGCTTTTTGGGTGGACTAAACTCCTACGAGCAGTACTTC. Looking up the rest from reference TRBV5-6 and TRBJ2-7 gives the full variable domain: DAGVTQSPTHLIKTRGQQVTLRCSPKSGHDTVSWYQQALGQGPQFIFQYYEEEERQRGNFPDRFSGHQFPNYSSELNVNALLLGDSALYLCASSFLGGLNSYEQYFGPGTRLTVT.